These 31 T cell receptor beta chains were sequenced from one sample in a study of blood T cell repertoires in COVID-19 (dated by TCRdb to 2020 to 2022). The library was built by means of the immunoSEQ multiplex PCR assay. As stored in TCRdb, this immuneACCESS dataset retains in-frame rearrangements with V and J assigned. A fraction of the clones does not appear; measured against another copy, unresolved V genes explain less than half of the discrepancy, and the remainder lacks a known reason. Recorded for this sample are roughly 210,000 clones; 80% to 90% of them occurred a single time. Over 9.5% of the sample is in the top ten clones. The specimen sequenced was peripheral blood. These receptors were taken from a woman older than 75 with COVID-19, enrolled during active disease.

The rearrangement links TRBV5-1 to TRBJ2-1; D possibly corresponds to TRBD1 (6 bases). The ends were cut back, 4 bases at V and 3 bases at J, with 17 bases in the middle. Germline CDR1 SGHRS, CDR2 YFSETQ. This CDR3 has 16 residues. This CDR3 is CASSLDPTGDYNEQFF. CDR3 in DNA: TGCGCCAGCAGCCTAGACCCGACAGGAGACTACAATGAGCAGTTCTTC.

The V gene is TRBV7-2, the J gene TRBJ2-3; TRBD1 might be the D (6 bases). Trimming removed 1 base at V and 3 bases at J, with 11 bases between. Germline lookup yields CDR1 SGHTA and CDR2 FQGNSA. CDR3 length: 15 amino acids. The CDR3 spells CASSLGQGWTDTQYF. The CDR3 region has the DNA TGTGCCAGCAGCTTAGGGCAGGGGTGGACAGATACGCAGTATTTT.

The J gene is TRBJ2-7, the V gene TRBV4-1, with 11 positions matching TRBD2. Germline CDR1 reads MGHRA; CDR2 reads YSYEKL. V trimming: 3 bases; J trimming: 0 bases; junction bases outside the gene matches: 4. The CDR3 runs 16 residues. In nucleotides, the CDR3 is TGCGCCAGCAGCCAGGCACTAGCGGGGGACTCCTACGAGCAGTACTTC. Protein: CASSQALAGDSYEQYF.

This sequence joins TRBV10-3 and TRBJ2-1; possible D gene TRBD1, 6 bases. Germline loops: CDR1 ENHRY, CDR2 SYGVKD. The CDR3 is 14 residues long. The V end lost 3 bases, the J end lost 8 bases, and 14 bases lay between the germline ends. CDR3 in amino acids: CAISDPLAGDEQFF. The CDR3 nucleotides read TGTGCCATCAGTGACCCCTTGGCAGGGGATGAGCAGTTCTTC.

The rearrangement joins TRBV9 to TRBJ1-1; the D is unclear. The V gene lost 9 bases and the J gene lost 9 bases, with 9 bases spanning the gap. From germline, CDR1 is SGDLS and CDR2 YYNGEE. The CDR3 sequence is 9 residues long. The CDR3 loop is CATELKAFF. In DNA form, the CDR3 reads TGTGCCACGGAGCTGAAAGCTTTCTTT.

This chain links TRBV2 with TRBJ2-5; D remains unclear. V was shortened by 6 bases and J by 5 bases, with 10 bases between the two germline ends. This CDR3 is built from 12 residues. Germline CDR1 SNHLY, CDR2 FYNNEI. CDR3 residues: CASRATQETQYF. Here the CDR3 DNA reads TGTGCCAGCAGGGCGACTCAGGAGACCCAGTACTTC.

This rearrangement joins TRBV30 to TRBJ2-2; TRBD1 aligns across 9 bases. CDR1 is GTSNPN, CDR2 SVGIG, per germline (reference sequence). With V trimmed by 8 bases and J by 7 bases, 8 bases remained unmatched. This CDR3 has 13 amino acids. CDR3 DNA: TGTGCCCGCCTTACAGGGGGCGGCGGGGAGCTGTTTTTT. It translates to CARLTGGGGELFF.

This clone has a single count. CDR3 sequence (DNA): TGTGCCAGCAGCCTAAGTCGGACAGGGGGCAATGAGCAGTTCTTC. This sequence encodes CASSLSRTGGNEQFF. J is TRBJ2-1 and V is TRBV7-3, with TRBD1 matching over 10 bases. Trimming removed 5 bases from V and 6 bases from J; junction bases left unmatched: 7. The germline CDR1 and CDR2 sequences are SGHTA and FQGTGA. The CDR3 sequence is 15 residues long.

The chain is built from TRBV7-2 and TRBJ2-1, with 11 bases lining up with TRBD2. The CDR3 loop spans 16 amino acids. The germline V gene has CDR1 SGHTA and CDR2 FQGNSA. Germline trimming cut 6 bases from V and 7 bases from J; bases unmatched to any gene: 11. The CDR3 loop is CASSPQEASGGNEQFF. CDR3 nucleotides: TGTGCCAGCAGTCCCCAGGAGGCTAGCGGGGGGAATGAGCAGTTCTTC.

The CDR3 bases are TGTGCCAGCAGTCAACTCGGGGGGCGCGGGGGGCCAGGCCACGAGCAGTACGTC. Residues: CASSQLGGRGGPGHEQYV. V usage is TRBV27 and J usage is TRBJ2-7; 8 nucleotides align to TRBD2. The CDR3 spans 18 residues. V shed 5 bases and J 5 bases; nucleotides not matched to a gene: 20. Germline V lookup: CDR1 MNHEY, CDR2 SMNVEV (reference sequence).

The gene calls are TRBV9 and TRBJ1-3; D is ambiguous. The V end was cut by 3 bases, the J end by 4 bases, with 17 bases between. The CDR3 runs 16 residues. The germline CDR1 and CDR2 sequences are SGDLS and YYNGEE. This CDR3 reads CASSESSFIIGNTIYF. The DNA for the CDR3 is TGTGCCAGCAGCGAATCAAGCTTCATTATCGGAAACACCATATATTTT.

The chain is built from TRBV3-1 (or the pseudogene TRBV3-2) and TRBJ1-1; D not certain. With 1 base removed from V and 4 bases from J, the gap between germline ends came to 13 bases. CDR1 and CDR2 (germline): LGHDT, YNNKEL (reference sequence). This CDR3 comprises 15 residues. The CDR3 DNA follows: TGTGCCAGCAGCCAAGGGATAGGGAGAAGCACTGAAGCTTTCTTT. Protein: CASSQGIGRSTEAFF.

V gene TRBV28 combines with J gene TRBJ1-4; D is perhaps TRBD1 (5 bases). The germline gives CDR1 MDHEN, CDR2 SYDVKM. The CDR3 has 15 amino acids. The V gene lost 8 bases and the J gene lost 7 bases, with 20 bases spanning the gap. The CDR3, as DNA: TGTGCCAGCGCCCGGGCCGGGGCCGGGGGTGAAAAACTGTTTTTT. Protein product: CASARAGAGGEKLFF. The full variable domain, with the rest looked up from reference TRBV28 and TRBJ1-4, is DVKVTQSSRYLVKRTGEKVFLECVQDMDHENMFWYRQDPGLGLRLIYFSYDVKMKEKGDIPEGYSVSREKKERFSLILESASTNQTSMYLCASARAGAGGEKLFFGSGTQLSVL.

This chain uses TRBV11-3 with TRBJ2-1; 10 bases align to TRBD2. Germline CDR1 SGHNT, CDR2 YENEEA. The trim removed 6 bases at V and 9 bases at J, leaving 11 bases unmatched. The CDR3 is made up of 15 amino acids. In DNA, the CDR3 is TGTGCCAGCAGTCCGAGCGGGGGGGCCCAGGGTGAGCAGTTCTTC. It encodes CASSPSGGAQGEQFF.

This clone was observed a handful of times. V and J are TRBV9 and TRBJ1-6, with D tentatively TRBD1 (6 bases). The CDR3 has 15 amino acids. Germline V gene data show CDR1 as SGDLS and CDR2 as YYNGEE. The V gene lost 3 bases and the J gene lost 6 bases, with 13 bases spanning the gap. CDR3 DNA sequence: TGTGCCAGCAGCGAGACAGGTCTCCTTAATTCACCCCTCCACTTT. As protein: CASSETGLLNSPLHF.

The genes are TRBV19 and TRBJ1-1; 7 positions match TRBD1. Germline values: CDR1 LNHDA, CDR2 SQIVND (reference sequence). J lost 5 bases, V lost 5 bases, and 5 bases had no gene match. This CDR3 has 13 amino acids. As DNA, the CDR3 is TGTGCCAGTAGTCGTACGACAGGGACTGAAGCTTTCTTT. Translating it yields CASSRTTGTEAFF.

The gene calls are TRBV19 and TRBJ2-5; TRBD1 matches at 12 bases. V trimming: 0 bases; J trimming: 4 bases; junction bases outside the gene matches: 3. From germline, CDR1 is LNHDA and CDR2 SQIVND (reference sequence). The CDR3 contains 16 residues. The CDR3 bases are TGTGCCAGTAGTATAGAGGGGACAGGGGGCCTAGAGACCCAGTACTTC. Protein: CASSIEGTGGLETQYF.

The CDR3 DNA follows: TGTGCCAGGGGAGGGGTCGACGGGGGTTCACCCCTCCACTTT. Residues: CARGGVDGGSPLHF. V and J are TRBV2 and TRBJ1-6; the D gene is possibly TRBD1 (5 bases). Trimming stripped 9 bases from V and 9 bases from J, with 18 bases between. This CDR3 spans 14 amino acids. Germline assignment: CDR1 SNHLY and CDR2 FYNNEI.

The chain uses TRBV7-6 and TRBJ2-2; D gene ambiguous. Between the trimmed V and J ends, which lost 7 bases and 2 bases, there was a span of 14 bases. The CDR3 contains 15 residues. The V gene's germline CDR1 is SGHVS and CDR2 FNYEAQ. The CDR3 sequence: CASTLGVGNTGELFF. The CDR3 region has the DNA TGTGCCAGCACCCTAGGAGTAGGTAACACCGGGGAGCTGTTTTTT.

V is TRBV4-2 and J is TRBJ2-2; 7 positions match TRBD2. The J segment lost 3 bases and the V segment lost 2 bases, leaving 12 bases of the junction unmatched. Germline values: CDR1 LGHNA, CDR2 YNFKEQ. The CDR3 loop spans 18 amino acids. The CDR3 nucleotides are TGTGCCAGCAGCCAACACCCCGGCGGCCGGGGGGACACCGGGGAGCTGTTTTTT. This codes for CASSQHPGGRGDTGELFF.

The V gene is TRBV3-1 (or the pseudogene TRBV3-2), the J gene TRBJ2-3; TRBD2 agrees at 9 bases. Germline V gene data show CDR1 as LGHDT and CDR2 as YNNKEL (reference sequence). Trimming at V came to 1 base and at J to 0 bases, leaving 8 bases not matched to a gene. This CDR3 spans 18 amino acids. CDR3 loop: CASSQGVSGRPSTDTQYF. In nucleotides, the CDR3 is TGTGCCAGCAGCCAAGGGGTTAGCGGGAGACCTAGCACAGATACGCAGTATTTT.

This clone was found a few times. This same CDR3 is encoded by further DNA sequences in the sample. The V gene is TRBV24-1, the J gene TRBJ2-1, with a possible D match to TRBD1 (6 bases). CDR1 KGHDR and CDR2 SFDVKD come from the germline V gene. The ends were cut back, 3 bases at V and 4 bases at J, with 12 bases in the middle. This CDR3 spans 15 amino acids. The CDR3 coding sequence is TGTGCCACCAGTGATCAGGGGACACTATACAATGAGCAGTTCTTC. It encodes CATSDQGTLYNEQFF.

The chain combines TRBV5-1 with TRBJ2-1; TRBD2 agrees at 8 bases. Losses at the gene ends were 2 bases for V and 7 bases for J; bases not matched to a gene: 8. Germline CDR1 SGHRS, CDR2 YFSETQ. The CDR3 loop spans 15 amino acids. CDR3 loop: CASSFAGGDRNEQFF. CDR3 nucleotide sequence: TGCGCCAGCAGCTTCGCCGGGGGGGATCGTAATGAGCAGTTCTTC.

The rearrangement links TRBV29-1 to TRBJ1-1; weak D call: TRBD1 (5 bases). This CDR3 has 11 residues. The V end was cut by 8 bases, the J end by 6 bases, with 13 bases between. Germline V lookup: CDR1 SQVTM, CDR2 ANQGSEA. Here the CDR3 DNA reads TGCAGCAGCCCGGACACGGCTGAAGCTTTCTTT. Its translation is CSSPDTAEAFF.

V and J are TRBV2 and TRBJ1-6; D unresolved. CDR1 and CDR2 (germline): SNHLY, FYNNEI. The CDR3 is 14 amino acids. The V end lost 7 bases, the J end lost 7 bases, and 14 bases lay between the germline ends. CDR3 sequence: CASTRAGLNSPLHF. The CDR3 DNA is TGTGCCAGCACCCGAGCAGGTTTGAATTCACCCCTCCACTTT. Complete variable domain (other parts from reference TRBV2 and TRBJ1-6): EPEVTQTPSHQVTQMGQEVILRCVPISNHLYFYWYRQILGQKVEFLVSFYNNEISEKSEIFDDQFSVERPDGSNFTLKIRSTKLEDSAMYFCASTRAGLNSPLHFGNGTRLTVT.

The chain has TRBV28 and TRBJ1-2, with 8 bases matching TRBD1. Germline V gives CDR1 MDHEN, CDR2 SYDVKM. V lost 2 bases and J lost 4; bases outside the gene matches: 6. This CDR3 spans 15 amino acids. CDR3 nucleotide sequence: TGTGCCAGCAGTTTACCCCCAGGGGGCGGCTATGGCTACACCTTC. Its protein is CASSLPPGGGYGYTF.

CDR3 residues: CASSQDGRGNYGYTF. The CDR3 DNA reads as TGCGCCAGCAGCCAAGATGGCAGGGGGAACTATGGCTACACCTTC. The V call is TRBV4-3, the J call TRBJ1-2, with 7 positions matching TRBD1. J gave up 2 bases and V 0 bases, and 3 bases lay outside the gene matches. The CDR3 is made up of 15 amino acids. Germline V gives CDR1 LGHNA, CDR2 YSLEER.

V usage is TRBV7-9 and J usage is TRBJ2-5, with D unclear. Germline V gene lookup returns CDR1 SEHNR and CDR2 FQNEAQ (reference sequence). Trimming left V 5 bases short and J 2 bases short, with 3 bases between. This CDR3 has 11 residues. CDR3 region: CASSQQETQYF. For the CDR3, the DNA is TGTGCCAGCAGCCAACAAGAGACCCAGTACTTC.

V and J are TRBV24-1 and TRBJ2-1; 7 nucleotides agree with TRBD1. V was pared by 9 bases and J by 0 bases, with 7 bases of the junction left unmatched. CDR3 length equals 15 residues. CDR1 is KGHDR and CDR2 is SFDVKD in the germline V gene. CDR3 protein: CATGRQGSSYNEQFF. CDR3 coding DNA: TGTGCCACCGGCCGACAGGGCAGCTCCTACAATGAGCAGTTCTTC.

This clone has just a few counts. V is TRBV9 and J is TRBJ2-7, with 10 nucleotides matching TRBD1. The CDR3 has 15 residues. Germline lookup yields CDR1 SGDLS and CDR2 YYNGEE. The junction had 8 bases not matched to a gene; V was cut back by 3 bases and J by 5 bases. CDR3 residues: CASSAGDRGSDEQYF. CDR3 sequence (DNA): TGTGCCAGCAGCGCGGGGGACAGGGGTAGTGACGAGCAGTACTTC.

The chain employs TRBV3-1 (or the pseudogene TRBV3-2) and TRBJ2-5, with D perhaps TRBD1 (5 bases). This CDR3 spans 15 amino acids. Germline-derived CDR1 and CDR2 are LGHDT and YNNKEL (reference sequence). Trimming left V 0 bases short and J 4 bases short, with 12 bases between. CDR3 bases: TGTGCCAGCAGCCAAGAAAGGGGTCTAGTAGAGACCCAGTACTTC. Residues: CASSQERGLVETQYF.